The rows below give T cell receptor beta chains drawn from one sample of a study of blood T cell repertoires in COVID-19. The repertoire was sequenced with immunoSEQ multiplex PCR; TCRdb's copy has only in-frame clones and lacks some. The sample lists about 210,000 clones, 87% occurring once. Sequenced input: PBMCs or T cells enriched from blood (not recorded which). Receptors originate from a man between 18 and 35 years old with acute COVID-19. Each CDR3 is given with its conserved first and last residue. A D gene is named only where the DNA matches it firmly. A row's size may be missing; if present it is once, few, many or a size class.

CASSRTGAEANVLTF,TGTGCCAGCAGTCGGACAGGGGCAGAGGCCAACGTCCTGACTTTC,TRBJ2-6,TRBD1,-,TRBV27
CASSPGTPSRLTEAFF,TGTGCCAGCAGTCCCGGGACACCGTCGCGACTCACTGAAGCTTTCTTT,TRBJ1-1,-,-,TRBV27
CASSWTGNSPLHF,TGTGCCAGCAGTTGGACAGGGAACTCACCCCTCCACTTT,TRBJ1-6,TRBD1,once,TRBV27
CASNLSASKNIQYF,TGTGCCAGCAACCTCAGCGCCTCTAAAAACATTCAGTACTTC,TRBJ2-4,-,-,TRBV6-5
CAWSAQGAFSYEQYF,TGTGCCTGGAGCGCCCAGGGGGCTTTCTCCTACGAGCAGTACTTC,TRBJ2-7,TRBD1,-,TRBV30
CASSIDREIHYGYTF,TGTGCCAGTAGTATAGATCGGGAGATCCACTATGGCTACACCTTC,TRBJ1-2,-,once,TRBV19
CSVVAGTGLNAYEQYF,TGCAGCGTTGTAGCCGGGACAGGATTGAATGCCTACGAGCAGTACTTC,TRBJ2-7,TRBD1,-,TRBV29-1
CASSGEVRESGNTIYF,TGTGCCAGCAGCGGGGAAGTCCGGGAGTCTGGAAACACCATATATTTT,TRBJ1-3,-,once,TRBV7-9
CASSRDRTSYEQYF,TGTGCCAGCAGCCGAGACAGGACCTCCTACGAGCAGTACTTC,TRBJ2-7,-,-,TRBV7-3
CASSQVGGVSNEAFF,TGCGCCAGCAGCCAAGTAGGAGGGGTCTCAAATGAAGCTTTCTTT,TRBJ1-1,-,once,TRBV4-1
CASSGDRAGEKLFF,TGTGCCAGCAGCGGTGACAGGGCGGGGGAAAAACTGTTTTTT,TRBJ1-4,TRBD1,-,TRBV5-6
CASSHVVGAQRGRTDTQYF,TGTGCCAGCAGCCACGTAGTCGGGGCGCAGCGGGGGCGCACAGATACGCAGTATTTT,TRBJ2-3,TRBD2,-,TRBV3-1/TRBV3-2
CASSWGSGTGNYEQYF,TGTGCCAGCAGCTGGGGGTCCGGGACAGGGAACTACGAGCAGTACTTC,TRBJ2-7,TRBD1,once,TRBV5-6
CASSYSPRTGIGTYEQYF,TGTGCCAGCAGTTACTCCCCCAGGACAGGGATCGGCACCTACGAGCAGTACTTC,TRBJ2-7,TRBD1,-,TRBV6-2/TRBV6-3
CASSPVGSGEQYF,TGTGCCAGCAGTCCGGTGGGCAGCGGCGAGCAGTACTTC,TRBJ2-7,-,-,TRBV28
CASSLYGGDLGQPQHF,TGTGCCAGCAGTTTATATGGAGGGGACTTAGGTCAGCCCCAGCATTTT,TRBJ1-5,-,-,TRBV27
CASSGGTSVIGETQYF,TGTGCCAGCAGCGGGGGCACTAGCGTCATAGGGGAGACCCAGTACTTC,TRBJ2-5,TRBD2,-,TRBV9
CASSLASYQETQYF,TGTGCCAGCAGCTTAGCTTCGTACCAAGAGACCCAGTACTTC,TRBJ2-5,-,-,TRBV7-2
CASSSLIAGGARETQYF,TGTGCCAGCAGCTCACTCATAGCGGGAGGGGCTCGGGAGACCCAGTACTTC,TRBJ2-5,TRBD2,-,TRBV13
CAWSSGGAQTQYF,TGTGCCTGGAGCTCAGGGGGCGCCCAGACCCAGTACTTC,TRBJ2-5,TRBD1,few,TRBV30
CASSLDGAGADYEQYF,TGTGCCAGCAGCTTAGACGGTGCGGGAGCTGACTACGAGCAGTACTTC,TRBJ2-7,TRBD2,once,TRBV13
CASSYSSASGSGTGELFF,TGTGCCAGCAGTTACTCGTCGGCTAGCGGGAGTGGGACCGGGGAGCTGTTTTTT,TRBJ2-2,TRBD2,-,TRBV6-2/TRBV6-3
CASSKGLAGGPWKETQYF,TGCGCCAGCAGCAAGGGACTAGCGGGAGGGCCGTGGAAAGAGACCCAGTACTTC,TRBJ2-5,TRBD2,-,TRBV5-1
CASSLKLNTGELFF,TGTGCCAGCAGCCTAAAGTTGAACACCGGGGAGCTGTTTTTT,TRBJ2-2,-,-,TRBV9
CASSLTGNYEQYF,TGCGCCAGCAGCCTGACAGGGAACTACGAGCAGTACTTC,TRBJ2-7,TRBD1,-,TRBV5-1
CASSLDSLSSEQFF,TGTGCCAGCAGCTTAGACTCCCTCTCCTCAGAGCAGTTCTTC,TRBJ2-1,-,few,TRBV7-3
CASSSPDSPSSYEQYF,TGTGCCAGCAGTTCCCCGGACAGCCCCAGCTCCTACGAGCAGTACTTC,TRBJ2-7,-,many,TRBV28